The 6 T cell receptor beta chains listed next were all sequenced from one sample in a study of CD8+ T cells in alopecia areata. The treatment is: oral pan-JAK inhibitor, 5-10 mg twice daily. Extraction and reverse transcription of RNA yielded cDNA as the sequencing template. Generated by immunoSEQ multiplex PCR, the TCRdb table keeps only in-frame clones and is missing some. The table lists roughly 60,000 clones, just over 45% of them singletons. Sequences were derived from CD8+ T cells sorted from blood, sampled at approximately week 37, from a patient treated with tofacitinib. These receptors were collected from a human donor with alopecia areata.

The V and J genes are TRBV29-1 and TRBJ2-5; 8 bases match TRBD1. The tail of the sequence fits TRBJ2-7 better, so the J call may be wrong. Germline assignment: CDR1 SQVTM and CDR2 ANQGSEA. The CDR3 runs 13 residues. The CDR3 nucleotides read TGCAGCGTTGAAGGTGGGACAGGCTACGAGCAGTACTTC. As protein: CSVEGGTGYEQYF.

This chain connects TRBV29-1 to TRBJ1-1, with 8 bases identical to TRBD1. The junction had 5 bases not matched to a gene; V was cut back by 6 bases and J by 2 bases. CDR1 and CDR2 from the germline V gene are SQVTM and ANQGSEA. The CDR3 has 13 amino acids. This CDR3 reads CSVLTGENTEAFF. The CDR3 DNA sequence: TGCAGCGTGCTGACAGGGGAAAACACTGAAGCTTTCTTT.

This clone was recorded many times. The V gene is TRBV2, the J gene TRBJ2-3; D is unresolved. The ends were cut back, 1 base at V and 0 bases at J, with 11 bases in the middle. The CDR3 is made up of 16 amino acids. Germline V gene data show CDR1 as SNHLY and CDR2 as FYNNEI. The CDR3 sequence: CASSEGRTVSTDTQYF. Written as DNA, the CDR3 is TGTGCCAGCAGTGAAGGTCGGACGGTTAGCACAGATACGCAGTATTTT.

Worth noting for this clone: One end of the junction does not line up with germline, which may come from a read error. For the CDR3, the DNA is TGTGCCAGCAGCCAAGTTTTCAGCGGGGCAGGTATGGTGAATACTGAAGCTTTCTTT. Protein sequence: CASSQVFSGAGMVNTEAFF. The rearrangement uses TRBV14 and TRBJ1-1; a possible D gene is TRBD1 (5 bases). CDR3 length: 19 amino acids. CDR1 is SGHDN and CDR2 is FVKESK in the germline V gene.

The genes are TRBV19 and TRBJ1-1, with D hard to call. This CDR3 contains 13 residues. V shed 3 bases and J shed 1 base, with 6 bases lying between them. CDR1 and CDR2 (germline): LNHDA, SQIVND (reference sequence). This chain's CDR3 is CASSMSENTEAFF. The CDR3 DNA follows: TGTGCCAGTAGTATGAGTGAGAACACTGAAGCTTTCTTT.

The CDR3 is CASSVSNEQFF. For the CDR3, the DNA is TGTGCCAGCAGCGTAAGCAATGAGCAGTTCTTC. The V gene is TRBV9, the J gene TRBJ2-1; D not resolved. The CDR3 length is 11 residues. CDR1 SGDLS and CDR2 YYNGEE come from the germline V gene. V was trimmed by 1 base and J by 6 bases, leaving 2 bases between them.